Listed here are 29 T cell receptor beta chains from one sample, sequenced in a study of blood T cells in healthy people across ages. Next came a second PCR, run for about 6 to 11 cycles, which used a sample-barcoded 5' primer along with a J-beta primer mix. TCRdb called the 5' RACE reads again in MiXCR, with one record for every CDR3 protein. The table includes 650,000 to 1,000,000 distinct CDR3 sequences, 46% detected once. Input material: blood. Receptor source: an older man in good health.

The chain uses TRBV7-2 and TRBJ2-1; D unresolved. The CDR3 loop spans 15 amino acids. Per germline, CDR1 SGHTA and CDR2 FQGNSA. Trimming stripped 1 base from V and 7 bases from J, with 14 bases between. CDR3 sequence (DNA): TGTGCCAGCAGCTTAGGACCGATGGTCGCTAATGAGCAGTTCTTC. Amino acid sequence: CASSLGPMVANEQFF.

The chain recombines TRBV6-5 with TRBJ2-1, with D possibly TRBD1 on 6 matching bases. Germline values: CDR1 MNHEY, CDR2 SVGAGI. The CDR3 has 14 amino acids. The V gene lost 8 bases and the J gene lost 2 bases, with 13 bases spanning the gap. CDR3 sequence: CASGQFTPYNEQFF. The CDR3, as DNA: TGTGCCAGCGGACAGTTCACCCCCTACAATGAGCAGTTCTTC.

The CDR3 here is CSAKDVADDVHEQYF. CDR3 coding DNA: TGCAGTGCTAAAGATGTGGCGGATGACGTCCACGAGCAGTACTTC. This chain joins TRBV20-1 and TRBJ2-7; D unclear. Germline-derived CDR1 and CDR2 are DFQATT and SNEGSKA (reference sequence). Trimming removed 4 bases at V and 5 bases at J, with 21 bases between. There are 15 residues in the CDR3.

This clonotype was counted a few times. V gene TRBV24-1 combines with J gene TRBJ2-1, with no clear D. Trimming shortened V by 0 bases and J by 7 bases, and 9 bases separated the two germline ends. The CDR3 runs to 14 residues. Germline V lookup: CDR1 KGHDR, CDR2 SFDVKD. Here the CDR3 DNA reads TGTGCCACCAGTGATTTGAGGCAACGAAATGAGCAGTTCTTC. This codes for CATSDLRQRNEQFF.

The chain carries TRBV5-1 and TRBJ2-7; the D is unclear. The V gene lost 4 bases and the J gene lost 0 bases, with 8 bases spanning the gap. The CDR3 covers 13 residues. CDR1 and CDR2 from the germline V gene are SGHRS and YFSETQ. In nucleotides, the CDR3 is TGCGCCAGCAGCGGTATAAGCTCCTACGAGCAGTACTTC. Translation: CASSGISSYEQYF.

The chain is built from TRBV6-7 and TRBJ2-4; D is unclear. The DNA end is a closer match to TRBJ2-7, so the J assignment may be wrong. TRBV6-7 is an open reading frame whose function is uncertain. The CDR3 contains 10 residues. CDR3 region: CATSGREQYF. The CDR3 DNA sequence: TGTGCCACGAGTGGACGCGAGCAGTACTTC.

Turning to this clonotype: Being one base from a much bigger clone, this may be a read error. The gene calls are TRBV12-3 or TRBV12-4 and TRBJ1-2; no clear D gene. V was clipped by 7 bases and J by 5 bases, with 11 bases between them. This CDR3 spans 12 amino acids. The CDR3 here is CASIFEGYGYTF. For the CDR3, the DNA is TGTGCCAGCATTTTTGAGGGTTATGGCTACACCTTC.

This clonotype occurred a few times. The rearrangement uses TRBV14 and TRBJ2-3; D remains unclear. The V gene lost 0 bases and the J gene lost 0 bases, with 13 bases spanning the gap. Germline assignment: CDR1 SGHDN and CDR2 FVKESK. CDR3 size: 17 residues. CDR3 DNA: TGTGCCAGCAGCCAAGATCTGGCAGGCGGTAGCACAGATACGCAGTATTTT. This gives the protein CASSQDLAGGSTDTQYF.

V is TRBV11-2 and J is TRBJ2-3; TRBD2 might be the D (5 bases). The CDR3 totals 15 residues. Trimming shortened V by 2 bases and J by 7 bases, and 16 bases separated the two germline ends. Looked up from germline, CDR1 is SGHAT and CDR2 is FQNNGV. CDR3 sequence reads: CASSLRGPAIYTQYF. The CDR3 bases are TGTGCCAGCAGCTTACGCGGGCCCGCTATTTATACGCAGTATTTT.

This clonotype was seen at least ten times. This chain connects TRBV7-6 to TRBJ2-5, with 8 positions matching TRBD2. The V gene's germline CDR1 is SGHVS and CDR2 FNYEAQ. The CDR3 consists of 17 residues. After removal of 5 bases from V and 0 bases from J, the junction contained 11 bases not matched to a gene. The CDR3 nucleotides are TGTGCCAGCAGCGGGTTTGCGGCTAGCGGGTACCAAGAGACCCAGTACTTC. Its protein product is CASSGFAASGYQETQYF. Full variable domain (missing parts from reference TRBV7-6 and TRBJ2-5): GAGVSQSPRYKVTKRGQDVALRCDPISGHVSLYWYRQALGQGPEFLTYFNYEAQQDKSGLPNDRFSAERPEGSISTLTIQRTEQRDSAMYRCASSGFAASGYQETQYFGPGTRLLVL.

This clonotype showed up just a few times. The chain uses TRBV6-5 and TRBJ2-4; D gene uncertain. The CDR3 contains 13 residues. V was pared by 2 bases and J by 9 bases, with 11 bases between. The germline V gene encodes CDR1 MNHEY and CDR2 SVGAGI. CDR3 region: CASSYNRESIQYF. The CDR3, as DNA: TGTGCCAGCAGTTACAATCGCGAAAGCATTCAGTACTTC.

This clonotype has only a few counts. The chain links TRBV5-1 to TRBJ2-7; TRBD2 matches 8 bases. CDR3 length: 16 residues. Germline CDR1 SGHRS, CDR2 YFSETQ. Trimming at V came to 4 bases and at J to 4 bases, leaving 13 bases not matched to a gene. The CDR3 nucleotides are TGCGCCAGCAGCCCCGGGGGTAGCGGGGTCTTTTACGAGCAGTACTTC. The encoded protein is CASSPGGSGVFYEQYF.

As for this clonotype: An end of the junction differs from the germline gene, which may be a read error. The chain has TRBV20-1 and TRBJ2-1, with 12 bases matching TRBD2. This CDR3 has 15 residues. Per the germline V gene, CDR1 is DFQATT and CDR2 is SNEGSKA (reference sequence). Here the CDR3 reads CGARQTSGSNYEQFF. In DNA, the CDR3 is TGCGGTGCTCGCCAGACTAGCGGGAGTAACTATGAGCAGTTCTTC.

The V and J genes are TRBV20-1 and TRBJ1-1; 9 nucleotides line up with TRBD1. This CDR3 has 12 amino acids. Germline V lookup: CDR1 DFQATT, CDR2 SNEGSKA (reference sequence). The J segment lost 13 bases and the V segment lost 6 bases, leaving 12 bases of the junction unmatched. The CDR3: CSAVRGTGKYFF. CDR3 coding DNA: TGCAGTGCCGTCCGAGGGACAGGGAAATATTTCTTT.

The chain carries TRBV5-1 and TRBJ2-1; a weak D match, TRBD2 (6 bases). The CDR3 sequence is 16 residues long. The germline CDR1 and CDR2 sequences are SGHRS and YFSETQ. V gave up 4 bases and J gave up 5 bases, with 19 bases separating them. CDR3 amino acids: CASSPLSPSEDNEQFF. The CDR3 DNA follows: TGCGCCAGCAGCCCTCTTAGCCCTAGCGAGGACAATGAGCAGTTCTTC.

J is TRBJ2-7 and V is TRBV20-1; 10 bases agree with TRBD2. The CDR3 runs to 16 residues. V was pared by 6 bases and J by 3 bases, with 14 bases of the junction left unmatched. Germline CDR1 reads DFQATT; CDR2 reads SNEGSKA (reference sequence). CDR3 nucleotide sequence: TGCAGTGCCCAGTTCCCCGGACTAGCGGTAAACTACGAGCAGTACTTC. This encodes CSAQFPGLAVNYEQYF.

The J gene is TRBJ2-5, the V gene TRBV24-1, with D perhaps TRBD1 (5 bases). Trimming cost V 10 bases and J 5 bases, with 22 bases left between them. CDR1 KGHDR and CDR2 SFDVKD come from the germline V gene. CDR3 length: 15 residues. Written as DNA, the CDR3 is TGTGCCACGGCAGGGAAGAATGGGCGCTTGGAGACCCAGTACTTC. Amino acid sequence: CATAGKNGRLETQYF.

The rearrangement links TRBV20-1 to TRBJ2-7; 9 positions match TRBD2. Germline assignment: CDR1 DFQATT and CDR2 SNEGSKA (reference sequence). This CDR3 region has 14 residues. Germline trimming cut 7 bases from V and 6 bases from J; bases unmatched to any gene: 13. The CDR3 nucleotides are TGCAGTGTTAAAATAGCGGGAGCATTTAGCGAGCAGTACTTC. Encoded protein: CSVKIAGAFSEQYF.

CDR3 in amino acids: CASSLRDKTYEQYF. DNA of the CDR3: TGTGCCAGCAGCCTTCGGGACAAGACCTACGAGCAGTACTTC. The V gene is TRBV7-2, the J gene TRBJ2-7; maybe TRBD1 (6 bases). V dropped 5 bases and J dropped 2 bases, with 13 bases sitting between them. Germline V gene lookup returns CDR1 SGHTA and CDR2 FQGNSA. The CDR3 runs to 14 residues.

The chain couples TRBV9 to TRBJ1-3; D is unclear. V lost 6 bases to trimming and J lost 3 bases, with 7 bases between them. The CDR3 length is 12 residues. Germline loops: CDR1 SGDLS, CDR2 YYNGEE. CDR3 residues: CASKGNGNTIYF. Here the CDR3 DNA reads TGTGCCAGCAAAGGGAATGGAAACACCATATATTTT.

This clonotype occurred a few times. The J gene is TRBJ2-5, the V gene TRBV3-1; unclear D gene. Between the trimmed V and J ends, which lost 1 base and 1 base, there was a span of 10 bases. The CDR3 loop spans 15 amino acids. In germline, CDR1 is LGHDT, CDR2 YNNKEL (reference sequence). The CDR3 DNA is TGTGCCAGCAGCCAAGTCAATGCGCGCCAAGAGACCCAGTACTTC. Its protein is CASSQVNARQETQYF.

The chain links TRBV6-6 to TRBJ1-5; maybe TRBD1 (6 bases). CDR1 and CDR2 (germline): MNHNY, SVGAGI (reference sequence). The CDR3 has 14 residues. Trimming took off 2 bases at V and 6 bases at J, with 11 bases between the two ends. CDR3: CASSYGGQGQPQHF. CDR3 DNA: TGTGCCAGCAGTTACGGGGGGCAGGGTCAGCCCCAGCATTTT.

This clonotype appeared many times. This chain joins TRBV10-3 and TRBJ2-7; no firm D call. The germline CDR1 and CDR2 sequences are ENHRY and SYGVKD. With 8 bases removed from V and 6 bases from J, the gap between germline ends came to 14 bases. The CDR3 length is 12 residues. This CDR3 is CAISAGVAEQYF. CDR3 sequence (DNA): TGTGCCATCTCGGCAGGTGTAGCCGAGCAGTACTTC.

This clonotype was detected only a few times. The CDR3, as DNA: TGTGCCAGCAGCCAAGTCCTTTCTGGGGCCAACGTCCTGACTTTC. Protein sequence: CASSQVLSGANVLTF. The rearrangement uses TRBV3-1 and TRBJ2-6; D unresolved. Trimming removed 1 base at V and 1 base at J, with 5 bases between. Germline-derived CDR1 and CDR2 are LGHDT and YNNKEL (reference sequence). The CDR3 is made up of 15 amino acids. Looking up the rest from reference TRBV3-1 and TRBJ2-6 gives the full variable domain: DTAVSQTPKYLVTQMGNDKSIKCEQNLGHDTMYWYKQDSKKFLKIMFSYNNKELIINETVPNRFSPKSPDKAHLNLHINSLELGDSAVYFCASSQVLSGANVLTFGAGSRLTVL.

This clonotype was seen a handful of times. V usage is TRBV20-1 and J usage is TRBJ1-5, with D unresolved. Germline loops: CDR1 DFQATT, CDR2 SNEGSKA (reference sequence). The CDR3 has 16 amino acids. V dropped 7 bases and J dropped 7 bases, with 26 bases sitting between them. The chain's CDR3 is CSVKAGEPTQKQPQHF. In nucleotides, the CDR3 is TGCAGTGTCAAAGCGGGCGAACCCACCCAGAAACAGCCCCAGCATTTT.

CDR3 region: CSVDGQGVLNTEAFF. DNA of the CDR3: TGCAGCGTTGACGGACAGGGAGTTTTGAACACTGAAGCTTTCTTT. The chain couples TRBV29-1 to TRBJ1-1; 8 bases are shared with TRBD1. V lost 3 bases and J lost 0; bases outside the gene matches: 6. The CDR3 totals 15 residues. CDR1 and CDR2 (germline): SQVTM, ANQGSEA.

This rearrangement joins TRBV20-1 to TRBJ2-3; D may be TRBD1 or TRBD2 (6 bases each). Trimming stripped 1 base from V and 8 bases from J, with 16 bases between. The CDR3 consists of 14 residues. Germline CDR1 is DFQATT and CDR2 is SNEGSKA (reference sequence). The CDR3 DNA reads TGCAGTGCTAGAGTCGGACTTAAGGGGGGTACGCAGTATTTT. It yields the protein CSARVGLKGGTQYF.

For the CDR3, the DNA is TGCGCCAGCAGCTTGGAACGGTTTTACGAGCAGTACTTC. Residues: CASSLERFYEQYF. The J gene is TRBJ2-7, the V gene TRBV5-1, with D unresolved. V dropped 0 bases and J dropped 4 bases, with 8 bases sitting between them. CDR3 size: 13 residues. Germline-derived CDR1 and CDR2 are SGHRS and YFSETQ.

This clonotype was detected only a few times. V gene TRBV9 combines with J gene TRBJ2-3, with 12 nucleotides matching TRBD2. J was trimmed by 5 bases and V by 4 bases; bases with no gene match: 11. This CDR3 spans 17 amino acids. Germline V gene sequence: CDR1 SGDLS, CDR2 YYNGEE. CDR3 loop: CASSPTLLAGGRDTQYF. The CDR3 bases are TGTGCCAGCAGCCCGACCCTTCTAGCGGGAGGGCGAGATACGCAGTATTTT. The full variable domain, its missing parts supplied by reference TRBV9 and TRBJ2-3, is DSGVTQTPKHLITATGQRVTLRCSPRSGDLSVYWYQQSLDQGLQFLIQYYNGEERAKGNILERFSAQQFPDLHSELNLSSLELGDSALYFCASSPTLLAGGRDTQYFGPGTRLTVL.